A single TCR beta chain is shown here with its context. The method was immunoSEQ multiplex PCR; TCRdb's version includes in-frame clones alone and lacks a portion of them. The sample yields about 69,000 clones, 90% to 95% seen once. The sample belongs to a study of T cell changes during pregnancy in multiple sclerosis. V was pared by 3 bases and J by 0 bases, with 6 bases between. The germline CDR1 and CDR2 sequences are MDHEN and SYDVKM. This CDR3 spans 14 amino acids. The source was CD4+ T cells from peripheral blood mononuclear cells, collected in the third trimester of pregnancy. The gene calls are TRBV28 and TRBJ1-5, with no clear D. This TCR was recovered from a female donor in good health, enrolled as a control in a pregnancy study. In DNA, the CDR3 is TGTGCCAGCAGTTTCCCGTATAGCAATCAGCCCCAGCATTTT. Amino acid sequence: CASSFPYSNQPQHF.